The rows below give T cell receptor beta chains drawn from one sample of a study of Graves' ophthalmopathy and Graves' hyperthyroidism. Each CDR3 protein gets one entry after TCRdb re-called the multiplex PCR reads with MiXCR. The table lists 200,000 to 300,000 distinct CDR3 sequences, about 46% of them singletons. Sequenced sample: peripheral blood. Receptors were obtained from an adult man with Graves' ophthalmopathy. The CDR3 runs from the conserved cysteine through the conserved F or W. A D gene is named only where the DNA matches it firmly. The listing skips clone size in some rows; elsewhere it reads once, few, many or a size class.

CDR3nt: TGCAGCGACTATCAGGGACAGGTGGGGGAGACCCAGTACTTC
CDR3aa: CSDYQGQVGETQYF
j_gene: TRBJ2-5
d_gene: TRBD1
abundance: .
v_gene: TRBV29-1

CDR3nt: TGTGCCAGCAGCCCCGACGTTAGGTCCCCCGAGCAGTACTTC
CDR3aa: CASSPDVRSPEQYF
j_gene: TRBJ2-7
d_gene: .
abundance: .
v_gene: TRBV9

CDR3nt: TGTGCCAGCAGCTTATCCCGATATGGGGCCAACGTCCTGACTTTC
CDR3aa: CASSLSRYGANVLTF
j_gene: TRBJ2-6
d_gene: .
abundance: few
v_gene: TRBV11-3

CDR3nt: TGTGCCAGCAGTCGGGACAGGGGGAACGAGCAGTACTTC
CDR3aa: CASSRDRGNEQYF
j_gene: TRBJ2-7
d_gene: TRBD1
abundance: few
v_gene: TRBV7-2

CDR3nt: TGCAGTGTTCCGCCCGGGACTAGCAACGACGAGCAGTACTTC
CDR3aa: CSVPPGTSNDEQYF
j_gene: TRBJ2-7
d_gene: TRBD2
abundance: few
v_gene: TRBV20-1

CDR3nt: TGTGCCAGCAGTAACTTGGGACAGGCATTAATGAACACTGAAGCTTTCTTT
CDR3aa: CASSNLGQALMNTEAFF
j_gene: TRBJ1-1
d_gene: TRBD1
abundance: .
v_gene: TRBV6-1

CDR3nt: TGTGCCAGCAGCTTAGGGACAGAGCCTTATGGCTACACCTTC
CDR3aa: CASSLGTEPYGYTF
j_gene: TRBJ1-2
d_gene: .
abundance: few
v_gene: TRBV7-9

CDR3nt: TGTGCCAGCAGTGGATGGGACAGGGGCACAGATACGCAGTATTTT
CDR3aa: CASSGWDRGTDTQYF
j_gene: TRBJ2-3
d_gene: TRBD1
abundance: .
v_gene: TRBV25-1

CDR3nt: TGTGCCAGCAGCTTCGGGAGGGGACCTGGAGGCTACACCTTC
CDR3aa: CASSFGRGPGGYTF
j_gene: TRBJ1-2
d_gene: .
abundance: few
v_gene: TRBV7-9

CDR3nt: TGTGCCATCAGTGGAAAGCAGGGGGCCGGAGAGACCCAGTACTTC
CDR3aa: CAISGKQGAGETQYF
j_gene: TRBJ2-5
d_gene: TRBD1
abundance: .
v_gene: TRBV10-3

CDR3nt: TGCAGTGCTAGAGGTGCCCCGGGGGCGGGGGACGAGCAGTACTTC
CDR3aa: CSARGAPGAGDEQYF
j_gene: TRBJ2-7
d_gene: .
abundance: .
v_gene: TRBV20-1

CDR3nt: TGTGCCAGTAGGAGACAGCGCTCGAATCAGCCCCAGCATTTT
CDR3aa: CASRRQRSNQPQHF
j_gene: TRBJ1-5
d_gene: .
abundance: few
v_gene: TRBV19

CDR3nt: TGTGCCAGCAGCCAAGCAGGGTCGCGCGAGCAGTACTTC
CDR3aa: CASSQAGSREQYF
j_gene: TRBJ2-7
d_gene: .
abundance: .
v_gene: TRBV3-1

CDR3nt: TGTGCCAGTAGTAGCCAGGGACAGGGGGTGGACGAGCAGTACTTC
CDR3aa: CASSSQGQGVDEQYF
j_gene: TRBJ2-7
d_gene: TRBD1
abundance: .
v_gene: TRBV19

CDR3nt: TGTGCCAGCTGTAGCATGAATGAGCAGTTCTTC
CDR3aa: CASCSMNEQFF
j_gene: TRBJ2-1
d_gene: .
abundance: .
v_gene: TRBV10-3

CDR3nt: TGTGCCATCAGTGAGTCGTCCCCTCGAGACACCGGGGAGCTGTTTTTT
CDR3aa: CAISESSPRDTGELFF
j_gene: TRBJ2-2
d_gene: .
abundance: .
v_gene: TRBV10-3